A single sample gave rise to the 19 T cell receptor beta chains below, sequenced in a study of beta chain features in type 1 diabetes. The isolated RNA, all of it, was reverse transcribed, so expressed TCRB transcripts were what got sequenced. TCRdb's table, derived via immunoSEQ multiplex PCR, lists solely in-frame clones and lacks some. Of a few hundred thousand clones listed, 25% to 30% are singletons. Sequencing was done on a sample of central memory CD4+ T cells from blood. These receptors were taken from a man aged 25 to 45 in good health.

V gene TRBV28 combines with J gene TRBJ1-1, with 8 bases matching TRBD1. The germline V gene has CDR1 MDHEN and CDR2 SYDVKM. The CDR3 runs to 15 residues. With 7 bases clipped from V and 0 bases from J, the junction kept 7 bases outside the gene matches. DNA of the CDR3: TGTGCCAGCAACCGACAGGGGCCATTGAACACTGAAGCTTTCTTT. Its protein product is CASNRQGPLNTEAFF. Full variable domain (missing parts from reference TRBV28 and TRBJ1-1): DVKVTQSSRYLVKRTGEKVFLECVQDMDHENMFWYRQDPGLGLRLIYFSYDVKMKEKGDIPEGYSVSREKKERFSLILESASTNQTSMYLCASNRQGPLNTEAFFGQGTRLTVV.

J is TRBJ2-5 and V is TRBV6-6; D gene uncertain. CDR3 size: 11 residues. V was cut by 7 bases and J by 3 bases, with 6 bases left in between. Germline V lookup: CDR1 MNHNY, CDR2 SVGAGI (reference sequence). The CDR3: CASKAKETQYF. The CDR3 DNA follows: TGTGCCAGCAAGGCTAAAGAGACCCAGTACTTC.

The chain combines TRBV27 with TRBJ1-2; D is perhaps TRBD1 (5 bases). The CDR3 runs to 16 residues. V gave up 6 bases and J gave up 8 bases, with 25 bases separating them. Germline V CDR1 and CDR2: MNHEY, SMNVEV (reference sequence). The chain's CDR3 is CASSMQGPRGVRGYTF. As DNA, the CDR3 is TGTGCCAGCAGCATGCAGGGACCCCGCGGTGTGCGCGGCTACACCTTC.

This clone was counted a few times. The DNA for the CDR3 is TGCGCCAGCAGCCGGGACAGCGGGTACTCTGGAAACACCATATATTTT. The encoded protein is CASSRDSGYSGNTIYF. The chain is built from TRBV4-3 and TRBJ1-3, with 7 nucleotides matching TRBD1. Trimming took 4 bases from V and 0 from J; bases not matched to a gene: 6. Germline V gene sequence: CDR1 LGHNA, CDR2 YSLEER. This CDR3 has 16 amino acids.

This clone occurred a few times. Other DNA variants within this sample encode the same CDR3. The gene calls are TRBV9 and TRBJ2-3; 8 bases map to TRBD2. The CDR3 contains 15 residues. The V gene end was trimmed by 1 base and the J gene end by 4 bases; junction bases not matched to a gene: 5. Germline V CDR1 and CDR2: SGDLS, YYNGEE. CDR3 nucleotides: TGTGCCAGCAGCGTAACGAGCGGGGGTCCAGATACGCAGTATTTT. It encodes CASSVTSGGPDTQYF.

The CDR3 sequence is CASSSTGTSGGNEQFF. CDR3 sequence (DNA): TGCGCCAGCAGCTCTACCGGGACTAGCGGGGGCAATGAGCAGTTCTTC. The chain carries TRBV5-1 and TRBJ2-1; 14 nucleotides align to TRBD2. This CDR3 comprises 16 residues. CDR1 SGHRS and CDR2 YFSETQ come from the germline V gene. V lost 3 bases, J lost 6 bases, and 5 bases stayed unmatched.

The J gene is TRBJ2-3, the V gene TRBV11-3, with D possibly being TRBD1 (5 bases). Trimming left V 4 bases short and J 2 bases short, with 10 bases between. The CDR3 totals 14 residues. Germline V gene data show CDR1 as SGHNT and CDR2 as YENEEA. The CDR3, as DNA: TGTGCCAGCAGCTGGGGCACGGCCACAGATACGCAGTATTTT. Its protein product is CASSWGTATDTQYF.

This chain uses TRBV29-1 with TRBJ2-7, with 10 bases fitting TRBD1. Germline V lookup: CDR1 SQVTM, CDR2 ANQGSEA. V trimming: 4 bases; J trimming: 5 bases; junction bases outside the gene matches: 5. There are 13 residues in the CDR3. The chain's CDR3 is CSVGRDRGHEQYF. CDR3 bases: TGCAGCGTTGGCCGGGACAGGGGCCACGAGCAGTACTTC.

This clone has only a few counts. This chain joins TRBV29-1 and TRBJ2-1; D may match TRBD1 or TRBD2 (5 bases each). This CDR3 comprises 16 residues. Trimming pared 6 bases from V and 6 bases from J, leaving 24 bases between. CDR1 is SQVTM and CDR2 is ANQGSEA in the germline V gene. The CDR3 DNA sequence: TGCAGCGTCCCTGGTTTAGTTGGGGGAAAGGTCAATGAGCAGTTCTTC. It yields the protein CSVPGLVGGKVNEQFF.

The gene calls are TRBV6-5 and TRBJ1-2; D may be TRBD1 (5 bases). This CDR3 is 12 amino acids long. V shed 7 bases and J shed 5 bases, with 11 bases lying between them. From germline, CDR1 is MNHEY and CDR2 SVGAGI. DNA for the CDR3: TGTGCCAGCACAACCGAGGGGTATGGCTACACCTTC. Translated, it gives CASTTEGYGYTF.

This clone was seen a few times. V usage is TRBV30 and J usage is TRBJ1-5, with unresolved D. CDR1 GTSNPN and CDR2 SVGIG come from the germline V gene (reference sequence). The V end lost 0 bases, the J end lost 11 bases, and 14 bases lay between the germline ends. The CDR3 covers 13 residues. CDR3 protein: CAWSVSIREAQHF. CDR3 nucleotide sequence: TGTGCCTGGAGTGTATCTATACGGGAGGCCCAGCATTTT.

The chain has TRBV30 and TRBJ2-2, with D possibly TRBD1 on 6 matching bases. Per germline, CDR1 GTSNPN and CDR2 SVGIG (reference sequence). V was pared by 2 bases and J by 1 base, with 8 bases between. CDR3 length: 14 amino acids. CDR3 coding DNA: TGTGCCTGGAGTCCGACAGGGAACACCGGGGAGCTGTTTTTT. Protein sequence: CAWSPTGNTGELFF.

Concerning this clone: The sample holds other DNA sequences that translate to the same CDR3. The chain uses TRBV5-1 and TRBJ2-1; possible D gene TRBD2, 5 bases. The CDR3 totals 14 residues. Trimming cost V 3 bases and J 1 base, with 8 bases left between them. The germline gives CDR1 SGHRS, CDR2 YFSETQ. In DNA, the CDR3 is TGCGCCAGCAGCTCCGGGATTTCCTACAATGAGCAGTTCTTC. This translates into CASSSGISYNEQFF.

This clone has more than one count but fewer than ten. The rearrangement uses TRBV4-2 and TRBJ2-2; D may be TRBD2 (6 bases). V lost 4 bases and J lost 5, with 14 bases in between. Germline V gene data show CDR1 as LGHNA and CDR2 as YNFKEQ. This CDR3 region has 15 residues. CDR3 protein: CASSPSLRGTGELFF. For the CDR3, the DNA is TGTGCCAGCAGCCCTTCCCTGCGGGGAACCGGGGAGCTGTTTTTT.

The genes are TRBV30 and TRBJ2-5; 9 bases are a match to TRBD2. TRBJ2-7 matches the DNA end more closely, so the J call is doubtful. The CDR3 loop spans 14 amino acids. Per germline, CDR1 GTSNPN and CDR2 SVGIG (reference sequence). The CDR3 spells CAWDGGLASGEQYF. The CDR3, as DNA: TGTGCCTGGGATGGGGGACTAGCTTCTGGCGAGCAGTACTTC.

The chain carries TRBV5-6 and TRBJ2-2, with D perhaps TRBD1 (5 bases). Trimming left V 1 base short and J 1 base short, with 11 bases between. The CDR3 is 16 amino acids. Per the germline V gene, CDR1 is SGHDT and CDR2 is YYEEEE. The CDR3 spells CASSLSPTGNTGELFF. CDR3 coding DNA: TGTGCCAGCAGCTTGAGCCCTACAGGGAACACCGGGGAGCTGTTTTTT.

The table lists this clone with a few counts. The rearrangement uses TRBV29-1 and TRBJ1-3; the D is unclear. Germline values: CDR1 SQVTM, CDR2 ANQGSEA. The CDR3 runs 11 residues. Trimming took 7 bases from V and 4 from J, leaving 8 bases between them. In DNA, the CDR3 is TGCAGCGGACCGATCGGAAACACCATATATTTT. This gives the protein CSGPIGNTIYF.

This chain joins TRBV30 and TRBJ2-3; TRBD2 is a possible D gene (6 bases). V gave up 1 base and J gave up 0 bases, with 11 bases separating them. Germline CDR1 reads GTSNPN; CDR2 reads SVGIG (reference sequence). This CDR3 is 15 amino acids long. CDR3 residues: CAWSEDRGSTDTQYF. The CDR3 nucleotides are TGTGCCTGGAGTGAGGATCGGGGGAGCACAGATACGCAGTATTTT.

This clone was recorded a few times. This sequence joins TRBV27 and TRBJ2-1; tentative D call: TRBD1 (6 bases). Germline CDR1 reads MNHEY; CDR2 reads SMNVEV (reference sequence). CDR3 size: 12 residues. V lost 5 bases, J lost 10 bases, and 12 bases lay in between. The CDR3 spells CASSPLQGEQFF. Written as DNA, the CDR3 is TGTGCCAGCAGTCCCCTTCAGGGGGAGCAGTTCTTC.